This TCR beta chain was identified during a study of T-cell memory formation after mild COVID-19. Study-level points and caveats: Among CD4+ contracting clones, most were CM and EM, and CD8+ ones EMRA. The appearance of some responding clones in pre-infection memory suggested that cross-reactive memory joined. Clones contracting day 15 to 85 were balanced CD4/CD8; later expanders leaned CD4+.

TCR alpha and TCR beta cDNA libraries carrying sample barcodes and UMIs were produced by 5'RACE using constant-segment primers. TCRdb re-called the 5' RACE reads through MiXCR, storing one row per CDR3 protein. The top ten clones hold around 3.9% of a sample with roughly 170,000 distinct CDR3 sequences, roughly 18% of them seen once. The CDR3 totals 12 residues. Trimming cost V 5 bases and J 4 bases, with 8 bases left between them. Germline loops: CDR1 MNHEY, CDR2 SVGEGT. Regarding this clonotype: Its antigen is not known.

The rearrangement uses TRBV6-2 or TRBV6-3 and TRBJ1-2; D possibly corresponds to TRBD1 (5 bases). The TCR comes from a man aged 18-30 years who had mild COVID-19 (a few samples of this study predate the infection). Cell type and time point are not known. The sample consisted of PBMCs or a T cell subset sorted from them (not recorded which). The CDR3 bases are TGTGCCAGCAGTACAGGTACCTATGGCTACACCTTC. Protein: CASSTGTYGYTF.